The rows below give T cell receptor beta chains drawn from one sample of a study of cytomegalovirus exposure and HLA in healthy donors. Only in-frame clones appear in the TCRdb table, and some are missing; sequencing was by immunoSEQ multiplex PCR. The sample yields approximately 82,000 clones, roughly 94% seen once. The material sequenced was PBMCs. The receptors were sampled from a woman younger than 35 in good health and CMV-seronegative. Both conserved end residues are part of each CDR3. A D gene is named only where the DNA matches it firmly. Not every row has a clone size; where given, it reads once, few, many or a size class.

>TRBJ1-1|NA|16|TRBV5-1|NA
TGCGCCAGCAGCTTGGACAGTTTTATTTTGAACACTGAAGCTTTCTTT
CASSLDSFILNTEAFF
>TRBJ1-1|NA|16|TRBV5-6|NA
TGTGCCAGCAGCTTGATTCTCGGGGTAACGACAGGTGAAGCTTTCTTT
CASSLILGVTTGEAFF
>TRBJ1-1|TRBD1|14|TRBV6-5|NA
TGTGCCAGCAGGAAGGACAGGGTCCAGGGTGAAGCTTTCTTT
CASRKDRVQGEAFF
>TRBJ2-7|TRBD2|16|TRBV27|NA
TGTGCCAGCACCTTTATCACCGCGGGAGGGCCCTACGAGCAGTACTTC
CASTFITAGGPYEQYF
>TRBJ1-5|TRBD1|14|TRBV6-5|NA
TGTGCCAGCAGACCACAGGGGCTCAATCAGCCCCAGCATTTT
CASRPQGLNQPQHF
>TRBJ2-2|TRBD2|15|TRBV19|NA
TGTGCCAGTAGTATGGGACTAGCGGCCACCGGGGAGCTGTTTTTT
CASSMGLAATGELFF
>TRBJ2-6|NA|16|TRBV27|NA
TGTGCCAGCAGCCCTCGAGGAGACTCTGGGGCCAACGTCCTGACTTTC
CASSPRGDSGANVLTF
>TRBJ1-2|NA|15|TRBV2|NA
TGTGCCAGCATGGGGGCCGAGGGTTCGTTTTATGGCTACACCTTC
CASMGAEGSFYGYTF
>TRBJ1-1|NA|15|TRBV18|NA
TGTGCCAGCTCACGTCTAGCTCCTATGAACACTGAAGCTTTCTTT
CASSRLAPMNTEAFF
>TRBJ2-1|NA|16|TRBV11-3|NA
TGTGCCAGCAGCTCGCGGGAAATCCCGGGGGACAATGAGCAGTTCTTC
CASSSREIPGDNEQFF
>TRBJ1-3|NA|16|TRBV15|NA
TGTGCCACCAGCATACAGGGCTCTCGATCTGGAAACACCATATATTTT
CATSIQGSRSGNTIYF
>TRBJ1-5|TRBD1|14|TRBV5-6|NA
TGTGCCAGCAGCTTGCGACAGGGTAGTCAGCCCCAGCATTTT
CASSLRQGSQPQHF
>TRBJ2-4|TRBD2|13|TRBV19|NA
TGTGCCAGTAGTATAATGGCTAGCGGGACTCAGTACTTC
CASSIMASGTQYF
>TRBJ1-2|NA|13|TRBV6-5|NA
TGTGCCAGCAGAGGGGCGGGGGCGAGGGGCTACACCTTC
CASRGAGARGYTF
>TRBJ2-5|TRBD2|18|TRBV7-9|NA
TGTGCCAGCAGCCCAGGGACTAGCGGCCTCATGTTTAAAGAGACCCAGTACTTC
CASSPGTSGLMFKETQYF
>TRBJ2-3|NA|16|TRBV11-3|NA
TGTGCCAGCAGCTTAGATGGGGCAGGGGATTTGGATACGCAGTATTTT
CASSLDGAGDLDTQYF
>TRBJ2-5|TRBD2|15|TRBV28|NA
TGTGCCAGCAGTTTGCGGCTAGCGGGAGTAGAGACCCAGTACTTC
CASSLRLAGVETQYF
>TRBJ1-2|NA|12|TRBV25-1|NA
TGTGCCAGCAGTTACGGGGGTGGTGGCTACACCTTC
CASSYGGGGYTF
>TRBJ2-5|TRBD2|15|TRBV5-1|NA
TGCGCCAGCAGCCATACTAGCGGGGCTGAGGGGACCCAGTACTTC
CASSHTSGAEGTQYF
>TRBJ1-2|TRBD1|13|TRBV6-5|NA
TGTGCCAGCACCCAGGGACAGTACTATGGCTACACCTTC
CASTQGQYYGYTF
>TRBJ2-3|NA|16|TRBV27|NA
TGTGCCAGCAAGGTAGGAGGGAGGATTCACCCAGATACGCAGTATTTT
CASKVGGRIHPDTQYF
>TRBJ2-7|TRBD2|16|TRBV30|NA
TGTGCCTGGAGTGTAACCCGACTAGCGGGATTTAACGAGCAGTACTTC
CAWSVTRLAGFNEQYF
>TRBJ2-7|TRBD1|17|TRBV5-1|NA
TGCGCCAGCAGCTTGTGGACCAGACAGGGGAGTATGAACGAGCAGTACTTC
CASSLWTRQGSMNEQYF
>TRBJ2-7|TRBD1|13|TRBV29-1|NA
TGCAGCGCTAGACAGGGGTTGGGCTACGAGCAGTACTTC
CSARQGLGYEQYF
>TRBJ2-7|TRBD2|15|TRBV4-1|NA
TGCGCCAGCAGCCCCCGACTAGCGGGGCTATACGAGCAGTACTTC
CASSPRLAGLYEQYF
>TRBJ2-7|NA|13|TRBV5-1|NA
TGCGCCAGCAGCTTGGGAACGACGGGCGAGCAGTACTTC
CASSLGTTGEQYF
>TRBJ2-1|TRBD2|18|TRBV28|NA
TGTGCCAGCAGTTCCCCCCTCCAACTAGCGGGAGCGAATTATGAGCAGTTCTTC
CASSSPLQLAGANYEQFF
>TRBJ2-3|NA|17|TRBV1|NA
TGCACCAGCAGCCCCGGACTAGCGGGGGGTAGGTTAGATACGCAGTATTTT
CTSSPGLAGGRLDTQYF
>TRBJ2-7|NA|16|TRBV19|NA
TGTGCCAGTAGTATAGTGGGCGGGACGGACTACTACGAGCAGTACTTC
CASSIVGGTDYYEQYF
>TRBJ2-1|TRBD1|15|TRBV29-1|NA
TGCAGCGTGAAGAAAGGGGGCAGCTCCTACAATGAGCAGTTCTTC
CSVKKGGSSYNEQFF
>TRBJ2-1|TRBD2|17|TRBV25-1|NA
TGTGCCAGCAGTGCTTTTATGGGACTAGCGGAAGACAATGAGCAGTTCTTC
CASSAFMGLAEDNEQFF
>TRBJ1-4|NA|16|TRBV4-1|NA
TGCGCCAGCAGCCAAAGACGGGAAGCGACTAATGAAAAACTGTTTTTT
CASSQRREATNEKLFF
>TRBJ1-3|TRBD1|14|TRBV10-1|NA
TGCGCCAGCACCGGGACAGTCTCTGGAAACACCATATATTTT
CASTGTVSGNTIYF
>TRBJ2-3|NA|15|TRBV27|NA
TGTGCCAGTACTCCGTTAGGGGGAAGCACAGATACGCAGTATTTT
CASTPLGGSTDTQYF
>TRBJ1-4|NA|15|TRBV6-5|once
TGTGCCAGCAGTTTAGCTTACAGGGTCGGTGAAAAACTGTTTTTT
CASSLAYRVGEKLFF
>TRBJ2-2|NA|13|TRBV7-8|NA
TGTGCCAGCAGCCTATACCTCACCGGGGAGCTGTTTTTT
CASSLYLTGELFF
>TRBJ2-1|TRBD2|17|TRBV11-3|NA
TGTGCCAGCAGCTTACGGACTAGCGACACGGAAAAGAGGGAGCAGTTCTTC
CASSLRTSDTEKREQFF
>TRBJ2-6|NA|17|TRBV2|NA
TGTGCCAGCAGTGGGGGGTTCACAGGGACCGGGGCCAACGTCCTGACTTTC
CASSGGFTGTGANVLTF
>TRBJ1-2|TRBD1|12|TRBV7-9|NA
TGTGCCAGCAGCTTAGGGGACAGTGGCTACACCTTC
CASSLGDSGYTF
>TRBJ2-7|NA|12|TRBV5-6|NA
TGTGCCAGCAGCTTCGGGGTCGACGAGCAGTACTTC
CASSFGVDEQYF
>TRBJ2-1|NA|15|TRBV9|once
TGTGCCAGCAGCGAACTAAGCCCCGACGCCAATGAGCAGTTCTTC
CASSELSPDANEQFF